This TCR beta chain derives from a study of OX40 agonist ivuxolimab in advanced cancers. About the research overall: From about 23 to 85 years was the age range, with a mean of about 54 years, and nearly 85% were male.

This CDR3 comprises 11 residues. Germline V gene data show CDR1 as WSHSY and CDR2 as SAAADI. Trimming cost V 5 bases and J 4 bases, with 2 bases left between them. Sequencing used immunoSEQ multiplex PCR; TCRdb keeps in-frame clones, though not all of them. The data contain about 88,000 clones, about 85% of them singletons. This clonotype originated in an adult with an advanced solid tumor such as melanoma, head and neck, liver or kidney cancer. J is TRBJ2-2 and V is TRBV10-2; no clear D gene. The sample here was CD4+ or CD8+ T cells sorted from blood, taken in a trial of the OX40 agonist ivuxolimab. The CDR3 sequence is CASSFTGELFF. The CDR3 region has the DNA TGCGCCAGCAGTTTCACCGGGGAGCTGTTTTTT.